These T cell receptor beta chains were read from a single sample in a study of blood T cell repertoires in COVID-19. The table came from immunoSEQ multiplex PCR; TCRdb's copy has only in-frame clones and leaves some out. The table shows 150,000 to 200,000 clones, with more than 75% occurring only once. What was sequenced was peripheral blood. These receptors came from a woman aged 18-29 years who had recovered from COVID-19. CDR3s include the opening cysteine and the closing phenylalanine or tryptophan.

V gene,CDR3 length,J gene,CDR3 protein
TRBV5-6,14,TRBJ2-4,CASSLGTGYGFQYF
TRBV5-1,15,TRBJ2-3,CASSPGQSSTDTQYF
TRBV7-8,17,TRBJ1-4,CASSPSLWTGFNEKLFF
TRBV6-5,15,TRBJ2-1,CASSYSTSGSAEQFF
TRBV7-2,18,TRBJ2-5,CASSLFPRTGASQETQYF
TRBV5-6,16,TRBJ2-7,CASSRELAGISYEQYF
TRBV7-2,13,TRBJ2-7,CASSFTGYHEQYF
TRBV25-1,14,TRBJ1-5,CASSMTVSNQPQHF
TRBV6-5,16,TRBJ1-1,CASSYGSAGQGIEAFF
TRBV4-1,16,TRBJ1-5,CASSQGGAGAHQPQHF
TRBV12-3/TRBV12-4,13,TRBJ2-7,CASSTPNYYEQYF
TRBV5-4,15,TRBJ1-1,CATGQGARRNTEAFF
TRBV7-2,17,TRBJ2-5,CASSLMGSSGGPTTQYF
TRBV5-4,13,TRBJ1-2,CASSLFGLEGYTF
TRBV6-1,12,TRBJ2-1,CASSEGRGEQFF
TRBV19,16,TRBJ1-2,CASNDGSGTSSYGYTF
TRBV7-3,16,TRBJ1-2,CASSSDGQATNYGYTF
TRBV2,15,TRBJ1-1,CASTFNRGANTEAFF
TRBV4-1,12,TRBJ2-1,CASSQDVNEQFF
TRBV2,14,TRBJ2-1,CASSDLAGEVRPFF
TRBV5-5,13,TRBJ1-1,CASSRGPSTEAFF
TRBV19,15,TRBJ2-1,CASSIDGLAGNEQFF
TRBV5-4,16,TRBJ2-5,CASSLGTSGGKETQYF
TRBV7-3,16,TRBJ2-1,CASSLNPSGRRDEQFF
TRBV23-1,19,TRBJ2-6,CASSQLPRGPISGANVLTF
TRBV29-1,12,TRBJ1-2,CSVEGGLYGYTF
TRBV19,15,TRBJ1-5,CASSISRTSYQPQHF